The 2 T cell receptor beta chains below all came from one sample that was sequenced in a study of memory CD4+ T cells and cytomegalovirus serostatus. The sort gate was single viable CD3+CD4+CD8-CD45RO+ cells for memory CD4+ T cells. Profiling relied on immunoSEQ multiplex PCR, and the TCRdb table lists in-frame clones only, not all of them. The data contain just over 40,000 clones, around 75% of them singletons. What was sequenced was memory CD4+ T cells from blood. Receptors originate from an adult in good health and CMV-seronegative.

This clone was observed a handful of times. The V call is TRBV5-4, the J call TRBJ1-1; maybe TRBD1 (5 bases). The V end was cut by 1 base, the J end by 1 base, with 14 bases between. The CDR3 runs to 16 residues. Germline V CDR1 and CDR2: SGHNT, YYREEE (reference sequence). The CDR3 nucleotides are TGTGCCAGCAGCTTGTGGGATACAGGACCGAACACTGAAGCTTTCTTT. Its protein is CASSLWDTGPNTEAFF.

This clone was seen just once. This chain joins TRBV7-3 and TRBJ2-2; a weak D match, TRBD1 (6 bases). Per the germline V gene, CDR1 is SGHTA and CDR2 is FQGTGA. The length of the CDR3 is 16 residues. V was pared by 5 bases and J by 6 bases, with 19 bases between. CDR3 DNA: TGTGCCAGCAGCAAACAGGGAAACCCGGTCTCCGGGGAGCTGTTTTTT. Translating it yields CASSKQGNPVSGELFF.